These 4 T cell receptor beta chains were sequenced from one sample in a study of identifying expanded T cells in peripheral blood. TCRdb keeps only in-frame clones here, not all; method: immunoSEQ multiplex PCR. This sample has under 110,000 clones, with approximately 90% found just once. The sequencing input was blood. The receptors stem from a person aged 18 to 69 in good health.

The genes are TRBV5-1 and TRBJ2-5; D is possibly TRBD1 or TRBD2 (5 bases each). Trimming removed 0 bases at V and 2 bases at J, with 8 bases between. This CDR3 region has 14 residues. The germline gives CDR1 SGHRS, CDR2 YFSETQ. CDR3 in amino acids: CASSLGDAQETQYF. Here the CDR3 DNA reads TGCGCCAGCAGCTTGGGGGACGCACAAGAGACCCAGTACTTC.

The chain recombines TRBV18 with TRBJ1-4; TRBD1 might be the D (5 bases). The germline V and J ends were trimmed by 2 bases and 4 bases, with 8 bases remaining between them. The CDR3 extends over 14 amino acids. Germline values: CDR1 KGHSH, CDR2 LQKENI. The CDR3 sequence: CASSPAGSNEKLFF. Written as DNA, the CDR3 is TGTGCCAGCTCACCAGCAGGGAGTAATGAAAAACTGTTTTTT.

The rearrangement links TRBV7-2 to TRBJ1-2; TRBD1 matches 7 bases. This CDR3 is built from 18 residues. In germline, CDR1 is SGHTA, CDR2 FQGNSA. The V gene end was trimmed by 5 bases and the J gene end by 5 bases; junction bases not matched to a gene: 20. The DNA for the CDR3 is TGTGCCAGCAGCCGATATCCGAGGGGGCAGACGTTGTCTTATGGCTACACCTTC. It codes for CASSRYPRGQTLSYGYTF.

The CDR3, as DNA: TGCGCCAGCAGCCAAGAGACCCAGTACTTC. It yields the protein CASSQETQYF. The chain joins TRBV4-1 to TRBJ2-5; no definite D call. This CDR3 is 10 amino acids long. The V gene's germline CDR1 is MGHRA and CDR2 YSYEKL. Trimming pared 0 bases from V and 7 bases from J, leaving 0 bases between.